Described below is a single T cell receptor (beta chain) sequence and its context. Assay: immunoSEQ multiplex PCR; the TCRdb copy retains only in-frame clones and omits some. The top ten clones hold more than 0.12% of a sample with millions of clones, over 85% of them seen once. Germline lookup yields CDR1 SGDLS and CDR2 YYNGEE. This CDR3 comprises 13 residues. V lost 4 bases and J lost 4, with 9 bases in between. The sample comes from a study of shared clonotypes between healthy human individuals. Looking at the study overall: Researchers assigned three CD4 naive, three CD4 memory, two CD8 naive and one CD8 memory plate to each donor.

The specimen sequenced was naive CD4+ T cells sorted from blood. Subset reported: CD45RA+ positively selected. The sequence was collected from a man in his late teens or twenties in good health. J is TRBJ1-3 and V is TRBV9; no reliable D call. This CDR3 reads CASSPTEGNTIYF. The CDR3 region has the DNA TGTGCCAGCAGCCCAACCGAGGGAAACACCATATATTTT.